This T cell receptor beta chain was sequenced in a study of response to subunit inactivated influenza vaccine. Points from the study as a whole: New T cells are recruited in small numbers by each seasonal influenza vaccination, according to the authors' suggestion.

TCRdb reprocessed the RT-PCR reads with MiXCR, giving one entry per CDR3 protein. The data hold around 500,000 distinct CDR3 sequences, with approximately 10% observed a single time. This clonotype was counted only a few times. Its antigen remains unknown. The CDR3 consists of 11 residues. Germline-derived CDR1 and CDR2 are SQVTM and ANQGSEA. Trimming shortened V by 8 bases and J by 6 bases, and 13 bases separated the two germline ends. V usage is TRBV29-1 and J usage is TRBJ1-2; D unclear. Sequenced material: PBMCs from blood, taken around seven weeks after vaccination. This TCR was sampled from a man aged 50 to 60 who received an inactivated influenza vaccine. The CDR3: CSTLWRDGYTF. For the CDR3, the DNA is TGCAGCACGCTATGGCGGGATGGCTACACCTTC.